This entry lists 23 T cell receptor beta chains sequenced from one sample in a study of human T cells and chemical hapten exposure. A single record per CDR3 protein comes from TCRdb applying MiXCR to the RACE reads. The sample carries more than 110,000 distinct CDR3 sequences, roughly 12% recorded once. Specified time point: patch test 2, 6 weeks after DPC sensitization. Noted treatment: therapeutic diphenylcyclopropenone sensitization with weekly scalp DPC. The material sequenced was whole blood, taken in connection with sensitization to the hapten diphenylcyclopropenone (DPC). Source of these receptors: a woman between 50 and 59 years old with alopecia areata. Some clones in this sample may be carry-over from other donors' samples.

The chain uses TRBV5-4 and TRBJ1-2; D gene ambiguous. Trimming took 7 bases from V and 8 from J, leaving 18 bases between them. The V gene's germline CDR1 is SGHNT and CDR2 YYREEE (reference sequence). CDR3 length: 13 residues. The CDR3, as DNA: TGTGCCAGCGCTGGAAACTCTGGAAGAGGCTACACCTTC. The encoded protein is CASAGNSGRGYTF.

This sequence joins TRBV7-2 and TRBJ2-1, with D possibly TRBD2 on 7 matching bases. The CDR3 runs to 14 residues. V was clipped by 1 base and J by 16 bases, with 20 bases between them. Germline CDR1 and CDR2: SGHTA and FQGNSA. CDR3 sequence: CASSLVGGGMSSFF. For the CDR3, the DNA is TGTGCCAGCAGCTTAGTAGGGGGGGGAATGAGCAGTTTCTTC. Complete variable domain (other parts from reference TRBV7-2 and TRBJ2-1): GAGVSQSPSNKVTEKGKDVELRCDPISGHTALYWYRQSLGQGLEFLIYFQGNSAPDKSGLPSDRFSAERTGGSVSTLTIQRTQQEDSAVYLCASSLVGGGMSSFFGPGTRLTVL.

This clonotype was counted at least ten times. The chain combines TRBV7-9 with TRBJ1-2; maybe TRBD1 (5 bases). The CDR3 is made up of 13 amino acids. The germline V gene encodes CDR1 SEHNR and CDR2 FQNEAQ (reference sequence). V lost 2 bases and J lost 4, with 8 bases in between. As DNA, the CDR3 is TGTGCCAGCAGCTTAACAGGCGCCTATGGCTACACCTTC. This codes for CASSLTGAYGYTF.

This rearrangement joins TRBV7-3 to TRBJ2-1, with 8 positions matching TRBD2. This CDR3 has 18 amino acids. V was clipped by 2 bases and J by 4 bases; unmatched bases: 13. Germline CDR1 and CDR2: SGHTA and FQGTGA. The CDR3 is CASSLGTRWLQGYNEQFF. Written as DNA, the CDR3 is TGTGCCAGCAGCTTAGGGACTAGGTGGCTCCAAGGTTACAATGAGCAGTTCTTC. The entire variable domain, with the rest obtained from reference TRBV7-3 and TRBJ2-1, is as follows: GAGVSQTPSNKVTEKGKYVELRCDPISGHTALYWYRQSLGQGPEFLIYFQGTGAADDSGLPNDRFFAVRPEGSVSTLKIQRTERGDSAVYLCASSLGTRWLQGYNEQFFGPGTRLTVL.

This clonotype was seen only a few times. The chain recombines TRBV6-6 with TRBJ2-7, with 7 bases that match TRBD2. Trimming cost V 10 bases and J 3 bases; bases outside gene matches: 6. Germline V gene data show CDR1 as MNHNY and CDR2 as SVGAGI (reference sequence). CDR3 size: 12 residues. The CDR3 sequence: CATSGGGYEQYF. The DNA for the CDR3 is TGTGCCACCTCGGGGGGAGGCTACGAGCAGTACTTC.

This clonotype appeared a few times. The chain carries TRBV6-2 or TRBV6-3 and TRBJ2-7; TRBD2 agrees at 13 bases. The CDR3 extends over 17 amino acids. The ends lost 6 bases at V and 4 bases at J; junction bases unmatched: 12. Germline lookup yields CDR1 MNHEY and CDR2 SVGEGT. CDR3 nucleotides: TGTGCCAGCAGCTACGGGACTAGCGGGATCCTGGGGTACGAGCAGTACTTC. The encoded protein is CASSYGTSGILGYEQYF.

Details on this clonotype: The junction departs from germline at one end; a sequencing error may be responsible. CDR3 bases: TGTGCCAGCTCTTACGGGGCCAGCGGGAGGGTAAGGTACAGTGAGCAGTTCTTC. It codes for CASSYGASGRVRYSEQFF. The genes are TRBV6-5 and TRBJ2-1, with 10 bases lining up with TRBD2. The germline V gene encodes CDR1 MNHEY and CDR2 SVGAGI. The CDR3 sequence is 18 residues long.

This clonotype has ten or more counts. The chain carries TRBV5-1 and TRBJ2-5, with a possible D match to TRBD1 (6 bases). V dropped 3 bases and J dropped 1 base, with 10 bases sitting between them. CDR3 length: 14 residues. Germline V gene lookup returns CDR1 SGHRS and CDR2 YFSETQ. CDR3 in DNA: TGCGCCAGCAGCTGGACAGAGCCCCAAGAGACCCAGTACTTC. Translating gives CASSWTEPQETQYF.

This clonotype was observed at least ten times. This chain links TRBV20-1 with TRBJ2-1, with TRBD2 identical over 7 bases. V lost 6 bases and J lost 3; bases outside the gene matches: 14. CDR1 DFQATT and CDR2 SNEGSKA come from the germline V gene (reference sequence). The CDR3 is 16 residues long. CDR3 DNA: TGCAGTGCCCCTTATCTCCGGGACTACTACTACAATGAGCAGTTCTTC. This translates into CSAPYLRDYYYNEQFF.

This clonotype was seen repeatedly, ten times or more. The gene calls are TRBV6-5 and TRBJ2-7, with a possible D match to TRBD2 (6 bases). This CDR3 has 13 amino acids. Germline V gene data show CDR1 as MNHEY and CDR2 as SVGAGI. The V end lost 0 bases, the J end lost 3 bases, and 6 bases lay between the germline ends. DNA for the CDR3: TGTGCCAGCAGTTACTCGACTAGCTACGAGCAGTACTTC. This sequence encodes CASSYSTSYEQYF.

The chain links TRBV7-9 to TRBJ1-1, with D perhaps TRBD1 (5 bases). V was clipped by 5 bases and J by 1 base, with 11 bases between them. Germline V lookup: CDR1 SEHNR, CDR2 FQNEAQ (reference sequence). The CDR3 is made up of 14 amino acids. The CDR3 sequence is CASSRAGSNTEAFF. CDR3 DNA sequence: TGTGCCAGCAGCCGAGCAGGGTCGAACACTGAAGCTTTCTTT.

The CDR3 nucleotides are TGTGCCAGCAGCCCCACCCCAGGGCTAGCGCCCTACGAGCAGTACTTC. This gives the protein CASSPTPGLAPYEQYF. The rearrangement joins TRBV7-6 to TRBJ2-7; D is perhaps TRBD2 (6 bases). V was clipped by 5 bases and J by 2 bases, with 19 bases between them. The germline V gene has CDR1 SGHVS and CDR2 FNYEAQ. The CDR3 is made up of 16 amino acids.

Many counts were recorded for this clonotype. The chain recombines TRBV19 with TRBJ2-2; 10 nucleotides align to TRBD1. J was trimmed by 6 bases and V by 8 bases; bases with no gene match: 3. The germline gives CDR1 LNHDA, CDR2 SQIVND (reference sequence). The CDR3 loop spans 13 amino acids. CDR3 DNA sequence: TGTGCCAGTTCCGGGACAGGGGCCGGGGAGCTGTTTTTT. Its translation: CASSGTGAGELFF.

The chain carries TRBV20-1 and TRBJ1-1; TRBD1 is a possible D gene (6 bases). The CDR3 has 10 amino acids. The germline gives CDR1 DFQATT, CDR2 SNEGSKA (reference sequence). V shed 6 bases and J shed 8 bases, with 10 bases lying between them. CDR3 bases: TGCAGTGCGACAGGACCCGAAGCTTTCTTT. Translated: CSATGPEAFF.

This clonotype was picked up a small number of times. The CDR3 region is CASRDTFYTF. In DNA form, the CDR3 reads TGTGCCAGCAGGGACACCTTCTACACCTTC. The rearrangement links TRBV6-2 or TRBV6-3 to TRBJ1-2; D is perhaps TRBD1 (5 bases). The CDR3 contains 10 residues. The ends were cut back, 6 bases at V and 10 bases at J, with 9 bases in the middle. CDR1 and CDR2 (germline): MNHEY, SVGEGT.

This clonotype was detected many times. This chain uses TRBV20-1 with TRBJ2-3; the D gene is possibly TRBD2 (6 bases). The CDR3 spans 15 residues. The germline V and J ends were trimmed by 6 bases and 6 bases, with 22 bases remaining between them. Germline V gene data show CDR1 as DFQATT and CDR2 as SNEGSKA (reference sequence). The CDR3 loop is CSATTLALSSDTQYF. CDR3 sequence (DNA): TGCAGTGCCACCACACTAGCTCTATCTTCGGATACGCAGTATTTT.

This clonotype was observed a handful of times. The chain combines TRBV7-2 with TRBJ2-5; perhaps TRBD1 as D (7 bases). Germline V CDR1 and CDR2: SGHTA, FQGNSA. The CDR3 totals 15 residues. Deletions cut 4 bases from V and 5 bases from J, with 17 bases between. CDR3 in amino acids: CASSSAEGAGETQYF. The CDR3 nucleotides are TGTGCCAGCAGCTCCGCGGAGGGGGCCGGCGAGACCCAGTACTTC. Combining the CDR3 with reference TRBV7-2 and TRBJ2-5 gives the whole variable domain GAGVSQSPSNKVTEKGKDVELRCDPISGHTALYWYRQSLGQGLEFLIYFQGNSAPDKSGLPSDRFSAERTGGSVSTLTIQRTQQEDSAVYLCASSSAEGAGETQYFGPGTRLLVL.

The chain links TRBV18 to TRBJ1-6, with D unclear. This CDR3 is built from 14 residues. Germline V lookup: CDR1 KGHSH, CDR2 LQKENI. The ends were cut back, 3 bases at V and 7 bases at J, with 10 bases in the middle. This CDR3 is CASSPDGRNSPLHF. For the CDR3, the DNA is TGTGCCAGCTCACCTGACGGAAGAAATTCACCCCTCCACTTT.

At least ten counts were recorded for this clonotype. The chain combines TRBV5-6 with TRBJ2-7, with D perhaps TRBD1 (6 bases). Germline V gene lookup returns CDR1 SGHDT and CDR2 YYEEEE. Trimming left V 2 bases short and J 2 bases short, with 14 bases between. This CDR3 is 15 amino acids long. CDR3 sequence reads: CASSFTGIGAYEQYF. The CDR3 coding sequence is TGTGCCAGCAGCTTCACAGGGATTGGGGCCTACGAGCAGTACTTC.

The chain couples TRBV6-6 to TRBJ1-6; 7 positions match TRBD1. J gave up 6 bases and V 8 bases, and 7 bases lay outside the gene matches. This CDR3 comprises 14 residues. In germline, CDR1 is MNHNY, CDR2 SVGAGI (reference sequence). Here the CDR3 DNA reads TGTGCCAGCCAAAGGACAGGCGGTAATTCACCCCTCCACTTT. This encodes CASQRTGGNSPLHF.

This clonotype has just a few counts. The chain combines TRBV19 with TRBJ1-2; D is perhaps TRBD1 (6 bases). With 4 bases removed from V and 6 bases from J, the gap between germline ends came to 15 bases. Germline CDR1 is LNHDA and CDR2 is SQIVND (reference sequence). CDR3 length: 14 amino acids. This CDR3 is CASSTLQGFDGYTF. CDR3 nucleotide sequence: TGTGCCAGTAGTACCCTACAGGGATTCGATGGCTACACCTTC.

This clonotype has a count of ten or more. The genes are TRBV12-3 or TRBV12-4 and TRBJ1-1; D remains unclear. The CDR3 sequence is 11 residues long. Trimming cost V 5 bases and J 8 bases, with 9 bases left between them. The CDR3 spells CASSLAAEAFF. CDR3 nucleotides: TGTGCCAGCAGTCTGGCCGCAGAAGCTTTCTTT.

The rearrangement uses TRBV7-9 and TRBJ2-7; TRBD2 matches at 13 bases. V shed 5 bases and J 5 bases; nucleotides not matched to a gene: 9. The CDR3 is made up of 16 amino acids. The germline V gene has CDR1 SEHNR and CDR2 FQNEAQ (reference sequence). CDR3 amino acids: CASSLRTSGSFDEQYF. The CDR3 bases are TGTGCCAGCAGCCTTCGGACTAGCGGGAGCTTCGACGAGCAGTACTTC. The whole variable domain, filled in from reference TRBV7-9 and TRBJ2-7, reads DTGVSQNPRHKITKRGQNVTFRCDPISEHNRLYWYRQTLGQGPEFLTYFQNEAQLEKSRLLSDRFSAERPKGSFSTLEIQRTEQGDSAMYLCASSLRTSGSFDEQYFGPGTRLTVT.